This TCR beta chain was observed in a study of cytomegalovirus exposure and HLA in healthy donors. Study-wide findings and caveats: TCR sequences were mostly rare, though some public TCRs occurred in many donors. As was reported, the HLA-A and HLA-B alleles of most subjects were accurately predicted from TCR beta sequences. In an earlier analysis, productive rearrangement rates for most beta V segments clustered near 90% or 30%. A few chains tied to CMV proved CMV antigen-specific in vitro.

Primers included in the PCR were 60 Vbeta and 13 Jbeta primers. Only in-frame clones appear in the TCRdb table, and some are missing; sequencing was by immunoSEQ multiplex PCR. The table for this sample gives around 200,000 clones. This CDR3 region has 19 residues. Trimming took 1 base from V and 0 from J, leaving 19 bases between them. CDR1 is MGHRA and CDR2 is YSYEKL in the germline V gene. As regards this clone: Antigen specificity is unknown.

The sequencing input was PBMCs. The chain employs TRBV4-1 and TRBJ2-1; D is unclear. The TCR comes from a woman aged 18 to 35 in good health and CMV-seropositive. The DNA of the CDR3 is TGCGCCAGCAGCCAAGCTGCCGCGTCCGCCCTAAGCTCCTACAATGAGCAGTTCTTC. This gives the protein CASSQAAASALSSYNEQFF.